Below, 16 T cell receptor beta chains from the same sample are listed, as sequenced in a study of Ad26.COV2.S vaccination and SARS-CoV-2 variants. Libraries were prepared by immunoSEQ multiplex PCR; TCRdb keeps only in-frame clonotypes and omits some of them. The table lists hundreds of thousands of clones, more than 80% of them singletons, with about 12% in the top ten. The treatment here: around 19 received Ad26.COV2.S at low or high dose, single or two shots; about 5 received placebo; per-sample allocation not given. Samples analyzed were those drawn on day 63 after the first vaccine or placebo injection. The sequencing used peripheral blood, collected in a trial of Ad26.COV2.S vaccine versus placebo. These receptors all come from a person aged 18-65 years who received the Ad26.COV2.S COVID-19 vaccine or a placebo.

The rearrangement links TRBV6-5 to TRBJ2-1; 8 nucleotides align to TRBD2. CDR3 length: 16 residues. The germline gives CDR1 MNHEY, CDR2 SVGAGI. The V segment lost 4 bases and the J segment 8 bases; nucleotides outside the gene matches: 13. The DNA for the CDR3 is TGTGCCAGCAGTTCCACCGGGACTAGAGGCGCATATGAGCAGTTCTTC. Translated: CASSSTGTRGAYEQFF.

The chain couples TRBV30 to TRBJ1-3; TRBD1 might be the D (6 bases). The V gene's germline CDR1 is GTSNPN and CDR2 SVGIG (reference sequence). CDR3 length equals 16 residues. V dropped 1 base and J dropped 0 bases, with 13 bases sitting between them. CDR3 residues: CAWSGDNSFSGNTIYF. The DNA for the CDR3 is TGTGCCTGGAGTGGGGACAATTCATTCTCTGGAAACACCATATATTTT. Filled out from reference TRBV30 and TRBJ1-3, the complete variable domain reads SQTIHQWPATLVQPVGSPLSLECTVEGTSNPNLYWYRQAAGRGLQLLFYSVGIGQISSEVPQNLSASRPQDRQFILSSKKLLLSDSGFYLCAWSGDNSFSGNTIYFGEGSWLTVV.

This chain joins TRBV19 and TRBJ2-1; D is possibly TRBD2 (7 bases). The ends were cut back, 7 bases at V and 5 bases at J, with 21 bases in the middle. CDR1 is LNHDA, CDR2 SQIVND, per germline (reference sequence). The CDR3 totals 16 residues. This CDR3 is CASKRTVGGLNNEQFF. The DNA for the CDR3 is TGTGCCAGTAAAAGAACCGTAGGGGGACTAAACAATGAGCAGTTCTTC.

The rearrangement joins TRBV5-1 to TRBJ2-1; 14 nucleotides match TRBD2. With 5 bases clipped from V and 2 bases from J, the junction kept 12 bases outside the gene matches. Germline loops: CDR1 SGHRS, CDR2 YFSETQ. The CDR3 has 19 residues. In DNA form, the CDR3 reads TGCGCCAGCAGTTACCCCGGGACTAGCGGGAGAGGGACCTACAATGAGCAGTTCTTC. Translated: CASSYPGTSGRGTYNEQFF.

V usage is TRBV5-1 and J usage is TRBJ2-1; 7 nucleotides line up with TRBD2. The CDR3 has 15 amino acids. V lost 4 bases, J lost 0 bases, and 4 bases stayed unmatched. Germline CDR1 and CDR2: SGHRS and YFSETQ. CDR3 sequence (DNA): TGCGCCAGCAGCCGAAGCGGGGACTCCTACAATGAGCAGTTCTTC. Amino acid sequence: CASSRSGDSYNEQFF.

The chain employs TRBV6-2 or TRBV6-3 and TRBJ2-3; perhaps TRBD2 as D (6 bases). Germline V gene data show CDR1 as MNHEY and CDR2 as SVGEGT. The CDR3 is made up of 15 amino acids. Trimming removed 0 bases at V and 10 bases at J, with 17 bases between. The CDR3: CASSYSAFTGEAQYF. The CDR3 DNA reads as TGTGCCAGCAGTTACTCGGCGTTCACGGGAGAGGCGCAGTATTTT.

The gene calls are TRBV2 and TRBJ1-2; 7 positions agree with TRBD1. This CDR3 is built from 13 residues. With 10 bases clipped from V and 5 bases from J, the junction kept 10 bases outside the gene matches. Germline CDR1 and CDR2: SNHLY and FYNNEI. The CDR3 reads CATSDRVEYGYTF. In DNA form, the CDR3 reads TGTGCCACCTCAGACAGGGTAGAATATGGCTACACCTTC.

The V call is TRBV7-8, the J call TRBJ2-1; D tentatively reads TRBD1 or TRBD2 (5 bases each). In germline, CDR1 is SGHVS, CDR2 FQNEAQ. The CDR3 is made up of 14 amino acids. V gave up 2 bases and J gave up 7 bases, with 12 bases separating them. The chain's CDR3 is CASSLWGSQNEQFF. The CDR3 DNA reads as TGTGCCAGCAGCTTATGGGGGAGTCAGAATGAGCAGTTCTTC.

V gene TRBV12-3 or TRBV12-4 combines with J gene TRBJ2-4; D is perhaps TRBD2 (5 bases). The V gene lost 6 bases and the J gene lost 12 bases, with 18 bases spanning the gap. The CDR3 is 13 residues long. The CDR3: CASSRFERDDQYF. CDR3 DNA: TGTGCCAGCAGCCGGTTCGAGAGGGATGATCAGTACTTC.

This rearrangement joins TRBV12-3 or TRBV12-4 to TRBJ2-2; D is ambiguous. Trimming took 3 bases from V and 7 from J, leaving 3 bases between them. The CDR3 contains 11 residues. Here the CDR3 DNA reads TGTGCCAGCAGTTTCGGCGGGGAGCTGTTTTTT. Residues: CASSFGGELFF.

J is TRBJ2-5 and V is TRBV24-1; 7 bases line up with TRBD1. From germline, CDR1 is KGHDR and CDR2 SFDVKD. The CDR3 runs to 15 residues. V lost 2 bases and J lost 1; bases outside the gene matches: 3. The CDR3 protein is CATSDSTGAQETQYF. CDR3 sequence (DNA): TGTGCCACCAGTGATTCAACAGGGGCCCAAGAGACCCAGTACTTC.

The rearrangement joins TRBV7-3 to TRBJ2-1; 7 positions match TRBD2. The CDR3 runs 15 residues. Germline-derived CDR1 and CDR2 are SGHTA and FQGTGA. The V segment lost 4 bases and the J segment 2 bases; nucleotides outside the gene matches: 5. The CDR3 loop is CASSSLADPYNEQFF. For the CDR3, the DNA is TGTGCCAGCAGCTCCCTAGCGGACCCCTACAATGAGCAGTTCTTC.

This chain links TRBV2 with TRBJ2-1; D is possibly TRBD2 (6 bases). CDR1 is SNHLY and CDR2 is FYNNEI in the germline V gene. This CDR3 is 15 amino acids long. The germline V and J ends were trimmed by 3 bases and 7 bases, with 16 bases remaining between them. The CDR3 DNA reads TGTGCCAGCAGTGATCCTGGCCAGGGAGGTAATGAGCAGTTCTTC. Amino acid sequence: CASSDPGQGGNEQFF.

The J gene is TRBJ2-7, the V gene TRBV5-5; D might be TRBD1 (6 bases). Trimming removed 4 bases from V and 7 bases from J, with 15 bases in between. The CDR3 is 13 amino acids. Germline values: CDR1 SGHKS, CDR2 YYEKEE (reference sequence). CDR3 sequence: CASSLMERGEQYF. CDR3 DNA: TGTGCCAGCAGCCTGATGGAGAGGGGGGAGCAGTACTTC.

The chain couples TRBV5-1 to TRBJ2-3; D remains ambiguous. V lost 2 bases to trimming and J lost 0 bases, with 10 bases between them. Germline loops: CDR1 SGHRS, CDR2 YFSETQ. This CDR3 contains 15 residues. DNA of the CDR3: TGCGCCAGCAGCTTTGGGCACACTAGCACAGATACGCAGTATTTT. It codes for CASSFGHTSTDTQYF.

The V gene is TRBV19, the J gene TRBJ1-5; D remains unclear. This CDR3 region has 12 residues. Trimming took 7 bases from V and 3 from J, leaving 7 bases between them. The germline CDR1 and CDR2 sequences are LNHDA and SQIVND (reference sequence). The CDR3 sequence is CASNAPNQPQHF. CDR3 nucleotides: TGTGCCAGTAACGCCCCCAATCAGCCCCAGCATTTT.